This T cell receptor (beta chain) stems from a study of OX40 agonist ivuxolimab in advanced cancers. Sequenced by immunoSEQ multiplex PCR; TCRdb stores in-frame clones only, minus some. The data show about 25,000 clones, roughly 83% seen once. By share, this clone counts as medium-sized (0.01 to 0.1%). Other DNA sequences of this sample code for an identical CDR3. The receptor comes from an adult with an advanced solid tumor such as melanoma, head and neck, liver or kidney cancer. This specimen consisted of CD4+ or CD8+ T cells sorted from blood, obtained in a trial of the OX40 agonist ivuxolimab.

CDR3 loop: CASSLAGTGQETQYF. The CDR3 DNA reads TGTGCCAGCAGCTTAGCAGGGACAGGCCAAGAGACCCAGTACTTC. This chain uses TRBV7-8 with TRBJ2-5, with 8 bases that match TRBD1. This CDR3 is built from 15 residues. The V gene's germline CDR1 is SGHVS and CDR2 FQNEAQ. Trimming took 0 bases from V and 1 from J; bases not matched to a gene: 1.